A single sample is the source of the 13 T cell receptor delta chains below, sequenced in a study of γδ T cells in repeated Plasmodium falciparum infection. Flow sorting of PBMC yielded separate Vgamma9/Vdelta2+ and Vdelta2-negative gammadelta T cell populations for bulk repertoire analysis. TCRdb re-analyzed the multiplex PCR reads via CATT. The table lists over 90,000 delta-chain clones, roughly 0.9% of them singletons. Sequencing was carried out using gamma-delta T cells from blood. The source of these receptors is a pool of human donors (malaria-infected and uninfected, not separated).

This clone was observed a handful of times. Translating this DNA gives a protein that differs at residue 27 from the TCRdb one, which belongs to a much larger clone; a read error is likely, and the protein shown is this translation. The J gene went uncalled, whereas the V gene is TRDV1; the D call in the table, TRDD3, was not verified against the DNA. The CDR3 is made up of 29 amino acids. Germline V gene lookup returns CDR1 TSWWSYY and CDR2 QGS. The CDR3 spells CALGEVLVAFLTVLGDTTLRPLYTDKPIF. In DNA form, the CDR3 reads TGTGCTCTTGGGGAAGTTTTGGTGGCCTTCCTCACCGTACTGGGGGATACCACTCTTAGGCCCTTGTACACCGATAAACCCATCTTT.

Only a few counts were recorded for this clone. For this DNA, TCRdb reports the protein of a much larger clone, which diverges at residue 5, most likely from a read error; the protein presented here is translated directly from the DNA. This rearrangement joins TRDV2 to TRDJ2; the match to TRDD3 covers 11 bases. TCRdb records no J gene; here it was assigned by comparing the DNA to germline. In germline, CDR1 is GEAIGNYY, CDR2 EKD. V lost 3 bases to trimming and J lost 0 bases; unmatched junction nucleotides: 2. The CDR3 extends over 16 amino acids. CDR3 coding DNA: TGTGCCTGTGACGCACTGGGGGATACTTTGACAGCACAACTCTTCTTT. This gives the protein CACDALGDTLTAQLFF.

Turning to this clone: The TCRdb protein, from a much larger clone, departs from this DNA's translation at residue 3, likely by read error; the protein shown derives from the DNA. The V gene is TRDV2, the J gene TRDJ1, with 8 bases aligning to TRDD3. The J gene is absent in TCRdb and was assigned here via DNA matching to germline. Germline V lookup: CDR1 GEAIGNYY, CDR2 EKD. This CDR3 has 18 amino acids. CDR3 residues: CARDILLGGPQYTDKLIF. CDR3 in DNA: TGTGCCCGTGACATCTTACTGGGGGGTCCTCAGTACACCGATAAACTCATCTTT.

This clone has just one count. A read error may produce the germline difference seen at one junction end. The chain couples TRDV1 to TRDJ1, with 11 bases that match TRDD3. TCRdb offers no J gene call, so here the DNA was matched to germline to obtain one. CDR1 and CDR2 (germline): TSWWSYY, QGS. The CDR3 is made up of 14 amino acids. CDR3 DNA: TGCTCTGGGGGGCCTGGGGGATACTGGGCGGAACTCATCTTT. It is translated as CSGGPGGYWAELIF.

Notes on this clone: The protein that TCRdb holds for this DNA derives from a much larger clone and differs from the translated DNA at residue 6, which likely indicates a read error; the protein shown here is translated from the DNA. This sequence joins TRDV2 and TRDJ1, with a possible D match to TRDD3 (5 bases). TCRdb carries no J gene annotation; the J gene was assigned here by matching the DNA with germline. There are 16 residues in the CDR3. The V end was cut by 9 bases, the J end by 0 bases, with 22 bases between. Looked up from germline, CDR1 is GEAIGNYY and CDR2 is EKD. CDR3 nucleotides: TGTGCCCTACGACGGGAATACGATCTGTACACCGATAAACTCATCTTT. Protein: CALRREYDLYTDKLIF.

This clone turned up a few times. The TCRdb record carries a much larger clone's protein, which differs from this DNA's translation at residue 9; a read error is the likely cause, and the protein listed here is the DNA translation. The chain recombines TRDV1 with TRDJ1; D remains ambiguous. CDR1 is TSWWSYY, CDR2 QGS, per germline. V was clipped by 1 base and J by 2 bases, with 11 bases between them. The CDR3 sequence is 15 residues long. CDR3 sequence: CALGERRGPTDKLIF. The CDR3 DNA reads as TGTGCTCTTGGGGAACGGAGGGGTCCGACCGATAAACTCATCTTT.

This clone is labeled as medium-sized. The same CDR3 is also encoded by other DNA sequences in this sample. The genes are TRDV1 and TRDJ1; D gene ambiguous. This CDR3 spans 15 amino acids. The germline V gene has CDR1 TSWWSYY and CDR2 QGS. The V gene lost 0 bases and the J gene lost 2 bases, with 10 bases spanning the gap. CDR3 region: CALGELRDKTDKLIF. The CDR3 DNA reads TGTGCTCTTGGGGAACTTCGAGATAAAACCGATAAACTCATCTTT.

This clone is classed as medium-sized. Other DNA sequences of this sample code for an identical CDR3. The J gene is TRDJ3, the V gene TRDV2, with 11 bases that match TRDD3. The germline CDR1 and CDR2 sequences are GEAIGNYY and EKD. V lost 0 bases to trimming and J lost 0 bases; unmatched junction nucleotides: 3. The CDR3 has 19 residues. As DNA, the CDR3 is TGTGCCTGTGACACCGTACTGGGGGATAGCTCCTGGGACACCCGACAGATGTTTTTC. Translation gives CACDTVLGDSSWDTRQMFF.

This clone came up many times. The protein given by TCRdb reflects a much larger clone and differs at residue 16 from this DNA's translation, likely from a read error; the protein shown is the DNA's translation. The CDR3 region has the DNA TGTGCCTGTGACGCCATTAATACTGGGGGCCTGTACACCGATAAACCCATCTTT. It translates to CACDAINTGGLYTDKPIF. The J gene has no call, while the V gene is TRDV2; TRDD3, the table's D call, was not compared with the DNA. CDR3 size: 18 residues. Germline loops: CDR1 GEAIGNYY, CDR2 EKD.

This clone was detected ten times or more. The protein recorded in TCRdb matches a much larger clone and deviates from this DNA's translation at residue 7, suggesting a read error; the protein here is obtained by translating the DNA. The chain recombines TRDV2 with TRDJ1; TRDD3 aligns across 9 bases. This CDR3 has 16 amino acids. Per germline, CDR1 GEAIGNYY and CDR2 EKD. The V gene end was trimmed by 0 bases and the J gene end by 3 bases; junction bases not matched to a gene: 7. The CDR3 sequence is CACDTNPGDTADKLIF. CDR3 in DNA: TGTGCCTGTGACACCAACCCAGGGGATACGGCCGATAAACTCATCTTT.

This clone was observed a handful of times. The protein given by TCRdb reflects a much larger clone and differs at residue 10 from this DNA's translation, likely from a read error; the protein shown is the DNA's translation. The CDR3, as DNA: TGTGCCTGTGACGCCATAAGGGAACCCCCCCTCAACTTAACCGATAAACTCATCTTT. It codes for CACDAIREPPLNLTDKLIF. V and J are TRDV2 and TRDJ1; D unclear. TCRdb lists no J gene, so it was determined here by aligning the DNA to germline. Germline V gives CDR1 GEAIGNYY, CDR2 EKD. The V and J ends lost 3 bases and 2 bases respectively, with 27 bases between them. The CDR3 is made up of 19 amino acids.

The sample holds a few counts of this clone. The amino acid sequence in TCRdb belongs to a much larger clone and departs from this DNA's translation at residue 14, likely a sequencing read error; the sequence shown is translated from the DNA. The chain links TRDV1 to TRDJ2; D might be TRDD3 (6 bases). The CDR3 consists of 17 residues. Per germline, CDR1 TSWWSYY and CDR2 QGS. This CDR3 is CALGEFDWGSLSARLFF. The CDR3 DNA follows: TGTGCTCTTGGGGAATTTGATTGGGGGTCCTTGTCAGCACGACTCTTCTTT.

This clone came up a few times. TCRdb has a much larger clone's protein, which differs at residue 15 from the translation of this DNA, likely because of a read error; what is shown is the protein translated from the DNA. The J gene is TRDJ1, the V gene TRDV1; TRDD3 aligns across 8 bases. Germline V CDR1 and CDR2: TSWWSYY, QGS. The CDR3 consists of 17 residues. The CDR3 sequence: CALGWGNTLQYTDKPIF. The CDR3 DNA sequence: TGTGCTCTTGGCTGGGGGAACACCCTTCAGTACACCGATAAACCCATCTTT.